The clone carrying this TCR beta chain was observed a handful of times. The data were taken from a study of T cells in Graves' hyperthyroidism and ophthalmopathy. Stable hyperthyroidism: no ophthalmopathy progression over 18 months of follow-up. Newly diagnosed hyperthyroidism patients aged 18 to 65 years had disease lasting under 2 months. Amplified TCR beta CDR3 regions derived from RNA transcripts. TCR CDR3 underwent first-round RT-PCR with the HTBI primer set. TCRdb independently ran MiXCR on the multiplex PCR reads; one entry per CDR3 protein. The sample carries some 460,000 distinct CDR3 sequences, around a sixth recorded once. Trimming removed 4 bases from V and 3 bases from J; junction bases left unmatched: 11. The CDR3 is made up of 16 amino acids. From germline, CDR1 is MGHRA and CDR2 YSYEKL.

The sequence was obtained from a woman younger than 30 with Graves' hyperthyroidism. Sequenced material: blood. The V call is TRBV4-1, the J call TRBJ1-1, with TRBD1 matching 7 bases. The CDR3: CASSPFYTGVYTEAFF. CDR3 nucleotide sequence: TGCGCCAGCAGCCCCTTCTATACAGGGGTTTACACTGAAGCTTTCTTT.